The next 21 T cell receptor beta chains were all read from a single sample in a study of T cells in Graves' hyperthyroidism and ophthalmopathy. Amplification targeted TCR beta CDR3 regions from RNA transcripts. With the HTBI primer set, the TCR CDR3 went through a first round of RT-PCR. TCRdb recomputed calls from the multiplex PCR reads with MiXCR, one row per CDR3 protein. The repertoire holds about 380,000 distinct CDR3 sequences, with 15% to 20% as singletons. Sequencing input: blood. The receptors stem from a man aged 18 to 29 with Graves' ophthalmopathy.

This clonotype was counted between two and nine times. A junction end diverges from the germline sequence, so it may reflect a read error. The rearrangement joins TRBV7-7 to TRBJ2-5, with 11 bases identical to TRBD1. The CDR3 sequence is 16 residues long. Per germline, CDR1 SSHAT and CDR2 FNYEAQ (reference sequence). The CDR3 DNA reads as TGTGCTAGCAGCCAACTCGGGACAGGGGGGCAAGAGACCCAGTACTTC. This gives the protein CASSQLGTGGQETQYF.

This clonotype has ten or more counts. The chain couples TRBV18 to TRBJ2-7; 7 bases are shared with TRBD1. Germline-derived CDR1 and CDR2 are KGHSH and LQKENI. V was pared by 6 bases and J by 5 bases, with 7 bases of the junction left unmatched. The CDR3 contains 13 residues. The CDR3 DNA reads TGTGCCAGCTCTGAGGGGGCGGTCGACGAGCAGTACTTC. This sequence encodes CASSEGAVDEQYF.

This clonotype has a count of ten or more. This sequence joins TRBV5-6 and TRBJ2-5; perhaps TRBD1 as D (5 bases). Germline V CDR1 and CDR2: SGHDT, YYEEEE. V lost 3 bases to trimming and J lost 2 bases, with 8 bases between them. The CDR3 length is 13 residues. This chain's CDR3 is CASSSDTQETQYF. The CDR3 DNA reads as TGTGCCAGCAGCTCGGACACTCAAGAGACCCAGTACTTC.

With respect to this clonotype: One junction end disagrees with the germline gene, perhaps due to a read error. V gene TRBV27 combines with J gene TRBJ1-6; D remains ambiguous. CDR1 and CDR2 from the germline V gene are MNHEY and SMNVEV (reference sequence). The CDR3 covers 17 residues. CDR3 residues: CASSFPPTARYNSPLRF. CDR3 DNA sequence: TGTGCCAGCAGTTTCCCGCCGACGGCGCGGTATAATTCACCCCTCCGCTTT.

This clonotype was counted many times. The V call is TRBV5-1, the J call TRBJ2-3, with no clear D. In germline, CDR1 is SGHRS, CDR2 YFSETQ. V was cut by 0 bases and J by 6 bases, with 8 bases left in between. The CDR3 has 13 amino acids. CDR3 DNA sequence: TGCGCCAGCAGCTTGGGAGCTTGGGATACGCAGTATTTT. Translated: CASSLGAWDTQYF.

This clonotype was seen ten or more times. The rearrangement joins TRBV20-1 to TRBJ2-2; D not resolved. Germline loops: CDR1 DFQATT, CDR2 SNEGSKA (reference sequence). The V end was cut by 3 bases, the J end by 1 base, with 6 bases between. This CDR3 is 13 amino acids long. CDR3 DNA: TGCAGTGCTAGGTACCTGAACACCGGGGAGCTGTTTTTT. It encodes CSARYLNTGELFF.

Many counts were recorded for this clonotype. V is TRBV7-9 and J is TRBJ1-1; D unclear. The CDR3 is 14 residues long. Germline loops: CDR1 SEHNR, CDR2 FQNEAQ (reference sequence). Trimming removed 1 base at V and 2 bases at J, with 8 bases between. The CDR3 reads CASSLDGDNTEAFF. DNA for the CDR3: TGTGCCAGCAGCTTAGATGGGGATAACACTGAAGCTTTCTTT.

There are many counts of this clonotype. This sequence joins TRBV20-1 and TRBJ2-3; the match to TRBD1 covers 7 bases. V lost 5 bases to trimming and J lost 4 bases; unmatched junction nucleotides: 12. The CDR3 extends over 15 amino acids. The germline V gene encodes CDR1 DFQATT and CDR2 SNEGSKA (reference sequence). The CDR3 region has the DNA TGCAGTGCTGAGTTACAGGGGATCGAGGCAGATACGCAGTATTTT. Translation gives CSAELQGIEADTQYF.

The gene calls are TRBV7-7 and TRBJ2-2; D perhaps matches TRBD1 (6 bases). Trimming shortened V by 5 bases and J by 5 bases, and 12 bases separated the two germline ends. This CDR3 is built from 14 residues. Germline loops: CDR1 SSHAT, CDR2 FNYEAQ (reference sequence). The CDR3 loop reads CASSTAGETGELFF. CDR3 DNA sequence: TGTGCCAGCAGCACGGCAGGGGAGACCGGGGAGCTGTTTTTT.

This clonotype was recorded a few times. This chain uses TRBV6-1 with TRBJ2-7, with TRBD1 matching 8 bases. Trimming removed 4 bases from V and 4 bases from J; junction bases left unmatched: 6. Germline CDR1 and CDR2: MNHNS and SASEGT. The CDR3 contains 14 residues. The CDR3 DNA reads as TGTGCCAGCAGTGTGGACAGGGAGGTATACGAGCAGTACTTC. Translated: CASSVDREVYEQYF.

This clonotype was seen repeatedly, ten times or more. The V call is TRBV12-3 or TRBV12-4, the J call TRBJ2-1; a weak D match, TRBD2 (5 bases). Trimming removed 6 bases at V and 2 bases at J, with 14 bases between. The CDR3 totals 15 residues. CDR3 coding DNA: TGTGCCAGCAGACACCGGGAAGCGCCCTACAATGAGCAGTTCTTC. As protein: CASRHREAPYNEQFF.

The sample holds many counts of this clonotype. The chain carries TRBV27 and TRBJ1-4, with D possibly matching TRBD1 (6 bases). V was pared by 5 bases and J by 4 bases, with 14 bases between. This CDR3 comprises 15 residues. The germline CDR1 and CDR2 sequences are MNHEY and SMNVEV (reference sequence). The CDR3 loop reads CASSARQDNNEKLFF. The DNA for the CDR3 is TGTGCCAGCAGTGCTCGACAGGACAATAATGAAAAACTGTTTTTT. Full variable domain (remainder filled in from reference TRBV27 and TRBJ1-4): EAQVTQNPRYLITVTGKKLTVTCSQNMNHEYMSWYRQDPGLGLRQIYYSMNVEVTDKGDVPEGYKVSRKEKRNFPLILESPSPNQTSLYFCASSARQDNNEKLFFGSGTQLSVL.

The chain has TRBV18 and TRBJ1-1, with 7 bases lining up with TRBD1. The CDR3 spans 15 residues. V dropped 0 bases and J dropped 2; count of bases not matched to a gene: 3. Germline V gene data show CDR1 as KGHSH and CDR2 as LQKENI. The CDR3 protein is CASSPPPGGNTEAFF. The CDR3 coding sequence is TGTGCCAGCTCACCACCGCCAGGGGGTAACACTGAAGCTTTCTTT. The full variable domain, with the rest looked up from reference TRBV18 and TRBJ1-1, is NAGVMQNPRHLVRRRGQEARLRCSPMKGHSHVYWYRQLPEEGLKFMVYLQKENIIDESGMPKERFSAEFPKEGPSILRIQQVVRGDSAAYFCASSPPPGGNTEAFFGQGTRLTVV.

There are a few counts of this clonotype. The rearrangement links TRBV24-1 to TRBJ2-1; 13 nucleotides align to TRBD2. The CDR3 covers 16 residues. Germline CDR1 is KGHDR and CDR2 is SFDVKD. The V and J ends lost 3 bases and 3 bases, in that order; junction bases with no gene match: 1. CDR3 DNA sequence: TGTGCCACCAGTGATCGGACTAGCGGGGGCTACAATGAGCAGTTCTTC. Amino acids: CATSDRTSGGYNEQFF.

On this clonotype itself: Because the CDR3 is missing its conserved closing phenylalanine or tryptophan, this is likely a read error. The J gene is TRBJ2-2, the V gene TRBV20-1; 7 positions match TRBD2. The CDR3 loop spans 14 amino acids. Germline V gene lookup returns CDR1 DFQATT and CDR2 SNEGSKA (reference sequence). The V segment lost 2 bases and the J segment 2 bases; nucleotides outside the gene matches: 2. This CDR3 reads CSARPSGNTGELFL. The CDR3 DNA sequence: TGCAGTGCTAGACCTAGCGGAAACACCGGGGAGCTGTTTCTT.

This clonotype came up many times. The chain has TRBV7-9 and TRBJ2-3; TRBD2 might be the D (5 bases). The V and J ends lost 5 bases and 0 bases respectively, with 12 bases between them. The germline gives CDR1 SEHNR, CDR2 FQNEAQ (reference sequence). This CDR3 comprises 15 residues. CDR3 sequence: CASSQPSGSTDTQYF. In nucleotides, the CDR3 is TGTGCCAGCAGCCAGCCCTCGGGAAGCACAGATACGCAGTATTTT.

This clonotype was picked up a small number of times. The CDR3 region is CATSDLRGSGTEAFF. For the CDR3, the DNA is TGTGCCACCAGTGATTTAAGGGGGTCGGGCACTGAAGCTTTCTTT. V usage is TRBV24-1 and J usage is TRBJ1-1; TRBD1 might be the D (6 bases). Germline V gene lookup returns CDR1 KGHDR and CDR2 SFDVKD. The ends were cut back, 1 base at V and 4 bases at J, with 12 bases in the middle. The CDR3 spans 15 residues.

This clonotype was detected many times. The J gene is TRBJ1-2, the V gene TRBV12-3 or TRBV12-4; D is ambiguous. V was pared by 7 bases and J by 3 bases, with 9 bases between. This CDR3 spans 12 amino acids. The CDR3 bases are TGTGCCAGCACCCCGGACGACTATGGCTACACCTTC. Protein: CASTPDDYGYTF.

The CDR3: CASSYLSGGTDTQYF. The CDR3 DNA is TGTGCCAGCAGCTACCTTAGCGGGGGAACAGATACGCAGTATTTT. This chain joins TRBV12-3 or TRBV12-4 and TRBJ2-3; 9 bases are shared with TRBD2. The junction had 7 bases not matched to a gene; V was cut back by 6 bases and J by 3 bases. The CDR3 has 15 amino acids.

The chain uses TRBV6-1 and TRBJ1-1; D is perhaps TRBD1 (5 bases). The CDR3 covers 13 residues. The ends were cut back, 7 bases at V and 1 base at J, with 10 bases in the middle. Germline CDR1 MNHNS, CDR2 SASEGT. The CDR3 DNA is TGTGCCAGCATCCGGGGCAGGAACACTGAAGCTTTCTTT. Protein product: CASIRGRNTEAFF.

This clonotype was recorded many times. This chain connects TRBV3-1 to TRBJ2-1; 8 bases match TRBD1. J gave up 4 bases and V 4 bases, and 6 bases lay outside the gene matches. This CDR3 comprises 15 residues. The germline V gene has CDR1 LGHDT and CDR2 YNNKEL (reference sequence). The CDR3 loop is CASSLWDRPYNEQFF. Here the CDR3 DNA reads TGTGCCAGCAGCCTTTGGGACAGGCCGTACAATGAGCAGTTCTTC.